This TCR beta chain emerged from a study of blood T cell repertoires in COVID-19. As processed by the authors: Reference gene primer amplification gave nucleated cell count estimates. The table came from immunoSEQ multiplex PCR; TCRdb's copy has only in-frame clones and leaves some out. The D gene and trimming were derived from the DNA, and the V and J assignments and clone size from that table. Here the sample spans about 74,000 clones, roughly 82% being singletons. From germline, CDR1 is KGHSH and CDR2 LQKENI. CDR3 length: 15 amino acids. The V gene lost 0 bases and the J gene lost 1 base, with 9 bases spanning the gap.

The sequence was obtained from a human donor in a cohort sampled during active COVID-19. Sequencing used peripheral blood. The J gene is TRBJ1-1, the V gene TRBV18; D call uncertain. CDR3 coding DNA: TGTGCCAGCTCACCACCCGGGGTGGAGAACACTGAAGCTTTCTTT. Its translation: CASSPPGVENTEAFF.